Included here is one TCR beta chain sequence, with context. The data derive from a study of blood T cell repertoires in COVID-19. Study at large: Samples taken during acute and convalescent COVID-19 were collected in the United States, Italy and Spain. The analysed material was cDNA or gDNA that came from T cells, B-cell-depleted T cells, or PBMCs.

V was pared by 4 bases and J by 4 bases, with 4 bases of the junction left unmatched. Germline CDR1 and CDR2: SNHLY and FYNNEI. CDR3 length: 14 amino acids. Authors' processing steps: The authors estimated nucleated cell counts from reference gene primer amplification. Measured with immunoSEQ multiplex PCR; TCRdb has only the in-frame clones, and not every one. The V and J calls and clone size come from that table; D and trimming were worked out from the DNA. The top ten clones hold approximately 1.2% of a sample with 300,000 or so clones, approximately 82% of them seen once. The origin of this receptor is a woman between 45 and 65 years old with acute or convalescent COVID-19. Material for sequencing was peripheral blood. V is TRBV2 and J is TRBJ1-5; 7 bases align to TRBD1. The DNA for the CDR3 is TGTGCCAGCAGTGTTCTGGACAGGAATCAGCCCCAGCATTTT. This translates into CASSVLDRNQPQHF.